The present T cell receptor (beta chain) was sequenced within a study of PD-L1 blockade in urothelial cancer. As for the study in general: Blood samples contained a median around 140,000 T cells. Study-level findings and limits: Durable-benefit cases showed more tumor-associated blood clone expansion at 3 weeks.

With regard to this clone: What it recognizes is unknown.

This CDR3 contains 12 residues. Germline loops: CDR1 GTSNPN, CDR2 SVGIG (reference sequence). V shed 0 bases and J 12 bases; nucleotides not matched to a gene: 6. Each PCR contained spiked-in synthetic TCR analog templates. Profiling relied on immunoSEQ multiplex PCR, and the TCRdb table lists in-frame clones only, not all of them. The repertoire consists of more than 60,000 clones, with about nine tenths occurring once and the leading ten covering around 10%. This sample's time point: peripheral blood 6 weeks after treatment start. Sample: PBMCs, taken around atezolizumab (anti-PD-L1) treatment. The rearrangement links TRBV30 to TRBJ2-7; 9 nucleotides agree with TRBD1. The TCR comes from a man aged 55 to 70 with urothelial cancer. For the CDR3, the DNA is TGTGCCTGGAGTGTGGGACAGGGTTTTCTGTACTTC. Its protein product is CAWSVGQGFLYF.